The source of this T cell receptor (beta chain) is a study of T-cell reconstitution after alpha-beta-depleted transplantation in children. In regard to this clonotype: Antigen: not known.

Preparation of the TCRbeta library involved a method that used unique molecular identifiers. TCRdb independently ran MiXCR on the PCR reads; one entry per CDR3 protein. The repertoire holds hundreds of thousands of distinct CDR3 sequences, with about 8.7% as singletons. General study findings and limits: Reported findings indicate that, about two months after transplant, alpha-beta T cells came from several hundred expanded clones, which were derived from non-depleted graft cells. Some patients owed their high day-60 TCRbeta diversity to surviving recipient T cells and thymic progenitors. T-cell counts and diversity were attributed mostly to newly produced T cells one year after transplant.

Germline CDR1 SGHRS, CDR2 YFSETQ. V was pared by 0 bases and J by 5 bases, with 9 bases between. CDR3 length: 13 amino acids. This receptor was identified in a male patient between 2 and 9 years old who had a stem cell transplant for acute myeloid leukemia, so the T cells may come from the graft donor. The material sequenced was PBMCs, mostly from graft donor cells, taken 360 days after TCRalphabeta/CD19-depleted stem cell transplant. The genes are TRBV5-1 and TRBJ2-7; maybe TRBD2 (5 bases). The chain's CDR3 is CASSLGGLDEQYF. CDR3 in DNA: TGCGCCAGCAGCTTGGGCGGGTTAGACGAGCAGTACTTC. Based on the CDR3 plus reference TRBV5-1 and TRBJ2-7, the full variable domain is KAGVTQTPRYLIKTRGQQVTLSCSPISGHRSVSWYQQTPGQGLQFLFEYFSETQRNKGNFPGRFSGRQFSNSRSEMNVSTLELGDSALYLCASSLGGLDEQYFGPGTRLTVT.